One sample yielded the 3 T cell receptor beta chains listed below, sequenced in a study of T cells in Graves' hyperthyroidism and ophthalmopathy. Amplified TCR beta CDR3 regions derived from RNA transcripts. The HTBI primer set was used in a first-round RT-PCR of the TCR CDR3. TCRdb fed the multiplex PCR reads into MiXCR, producing one record per CDR3 protein. The sample shows about 840,000 distinct CDR3 sequences, 38% of them seen only once. Sample: blood. The receptors were sampled from a man aged 18 to 35 with Graves' hyperthyroidism.

The chain combines TRBV7-2 with TRBJ2-7; 7 nucleotides agree with TRBD2. J lost 3 bases, V lost 5 bases, and 10 bases had no gene match. The CDR3 runs to 15 residues. Looked up from germline, CDR1 is SGHTA and CDR2 is FQGNSA. The CDR3 region has the DNA TGTGCCAGCAGCCTCCCGGGAGGTCCAGTCTACGAGCAGTACTTC. Translating gives CASSLPGGPVYEQYF.

In this sample, this clonotype turned up a few times. The chain employs TRBV20-1 and TRBJ1-1; 8 positions agree with TRBD1. Germline V gene lookup returns CDR1 DFQATT and CDR2 SNEGSKA (reference sequence). The CDR3 is 13 amino acids. The junction had 6 bases not matched to a gene; V was cut back by 6 bases and J by 3 bases. Here the CDR3 reads CSAPDRDHTEAFF. CDR3 DNA: TGCAGTGCCCCGGACAGGGATCACACTGAAGCTTTCTTT.

This chain uses TRBV7-9 with TRBJ2-7; 8 bases agree with TRBD2. The CDR3 runs 14 residues. V gave up 3 bases and J gave up 5 bases; unmatched junction bases: 6. Germline V gene lookup returns CDR1 SEHNR and CDR2 FQNEAQ (reference sequence). CDR3 in amino acids: CASSLVLAGHEQYF. The CDR3 DNA is TGTGCCAGCAGCTTGGTCCTAGCGGGTCACGAGCAGTACTTC.